This TCR beta chain was profiled in a study of blood T cell repertoires in COVID-19. Background on the study: Samples of COVID-19 (acute and convalescent) were obtained from the United States, Italy and Spain. Sources were T cells, B-cell-depleted T cells, or PBMCs; the material itself was cDNA or gDNA.

CDR3 length equals 17 residues. Germline V gene lookup returns CDR1 SGHNT and CDR2 YYREEE (reference sequence). J gave up 4 bases and V 3 bases, and 9 bases lay outside the gene matches. Study processing details: Scientists estimated how many nucleated cells there were by amplifying reference gene primers. TCRdb's copy holds only in-frame clones and misses some; the assay was immunoSEQ multiplex PCR. The DNA was the basis for D and trimming; V, J and clone size are from that table. The table includes about 270,000 clones, around 85% detected once. The chain has TRBV5-4 and TRBJ2-2; 10 bases fit TRBD2. The specimen sequenced was peripheral blood. This clonotype was obtained from a human donor with COVID-19, enrolled during active disease. The donor label of this sample is uncertain. The CDR3 DNA reads as TGTGCCAGCAGCTGGGACCTAGCGGGAGATGGCACCGGGGAGCTGTTTTTT. It specifies CASSWDLAGDGTGELFF.